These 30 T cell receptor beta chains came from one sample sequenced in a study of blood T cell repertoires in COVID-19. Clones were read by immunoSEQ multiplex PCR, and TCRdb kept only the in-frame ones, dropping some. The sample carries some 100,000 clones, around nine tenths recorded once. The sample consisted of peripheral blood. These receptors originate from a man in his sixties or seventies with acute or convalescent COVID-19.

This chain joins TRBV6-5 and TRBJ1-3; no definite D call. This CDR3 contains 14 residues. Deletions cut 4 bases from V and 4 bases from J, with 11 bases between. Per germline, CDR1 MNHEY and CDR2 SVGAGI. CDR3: CASSSPGKGNTIYF. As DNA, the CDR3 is TGTGCCAGCAGTTCCCCGGGGAAAGGAAACACCATATATTTT.

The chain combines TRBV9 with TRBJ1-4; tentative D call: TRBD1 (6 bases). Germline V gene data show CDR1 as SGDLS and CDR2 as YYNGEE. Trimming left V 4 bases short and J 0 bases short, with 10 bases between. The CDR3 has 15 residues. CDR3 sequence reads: CASSRRQATNEKLFF. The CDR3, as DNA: TGTGCCAGCAGCAGACGACAGGCAACTAATGAAAAACTGTTTTTT.

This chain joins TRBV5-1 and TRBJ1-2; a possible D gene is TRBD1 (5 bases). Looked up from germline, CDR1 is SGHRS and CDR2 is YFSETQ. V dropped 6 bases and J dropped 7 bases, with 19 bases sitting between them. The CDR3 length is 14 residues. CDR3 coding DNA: TGCGCCAGCACCCCGGGGGAAGGGCAGAGTGGCTACACCTTC. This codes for CASTPGEGQSGYTF.

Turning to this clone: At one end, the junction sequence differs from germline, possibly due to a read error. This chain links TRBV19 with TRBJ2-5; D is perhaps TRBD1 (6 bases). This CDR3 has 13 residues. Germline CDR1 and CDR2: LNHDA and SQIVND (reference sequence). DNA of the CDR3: TGTGCCAGTAAAAACTTGGACAGTTTCAAATTGCACTTC. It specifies CASKNLDSFKLHF.

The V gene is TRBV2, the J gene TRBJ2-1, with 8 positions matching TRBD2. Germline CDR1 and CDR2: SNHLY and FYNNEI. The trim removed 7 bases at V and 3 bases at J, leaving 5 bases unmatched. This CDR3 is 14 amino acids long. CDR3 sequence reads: CASILAGVYNEQFF. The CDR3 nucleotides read TGTGCCAGCATTCTAGCGGGTGTCTACAATGAGCAGTTCTTC.

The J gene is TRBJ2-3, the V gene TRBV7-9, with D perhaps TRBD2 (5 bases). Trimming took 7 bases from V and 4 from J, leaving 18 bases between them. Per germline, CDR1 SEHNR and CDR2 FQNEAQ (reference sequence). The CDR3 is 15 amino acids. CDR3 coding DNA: TGTGCCAGCACCCCTTTTTCGAGAGGGCCAGATACGCAGTATTTT. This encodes CASTPFSRGPDTQYF.

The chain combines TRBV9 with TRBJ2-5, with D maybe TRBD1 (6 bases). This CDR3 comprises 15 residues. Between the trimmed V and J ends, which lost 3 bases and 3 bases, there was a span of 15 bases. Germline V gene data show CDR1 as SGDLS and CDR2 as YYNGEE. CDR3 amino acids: CASSEGVTRKETQYF. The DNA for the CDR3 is TGTGCCAGCAGCGAGGGGGTAACGAGAAAAGAGACCCAGTACTTC.

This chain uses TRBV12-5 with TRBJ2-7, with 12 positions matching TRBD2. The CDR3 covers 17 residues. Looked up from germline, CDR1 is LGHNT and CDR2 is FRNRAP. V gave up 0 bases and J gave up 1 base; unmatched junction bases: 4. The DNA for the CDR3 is TGTGCTAGTGGTTTGGTAGGACTAGCGGGATTTTCCTACGAGCAGTACTTC. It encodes CASGLVGLAGFSYEQYF.

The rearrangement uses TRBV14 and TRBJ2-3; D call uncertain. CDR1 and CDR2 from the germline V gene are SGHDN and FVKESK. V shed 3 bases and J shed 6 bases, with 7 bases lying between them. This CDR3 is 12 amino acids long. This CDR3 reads CASSQWLDTQYF. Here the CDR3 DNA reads TGTGCCAGCAGCCAGTGGCTGGATACGCAGTATTTT.

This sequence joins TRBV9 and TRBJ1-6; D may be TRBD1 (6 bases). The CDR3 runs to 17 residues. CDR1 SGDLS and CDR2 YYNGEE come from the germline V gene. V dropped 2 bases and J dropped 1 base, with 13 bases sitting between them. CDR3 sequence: CASSVGGALSYNSPLHF. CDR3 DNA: TGTGCCAGCAGCGTGGGGGGGGCGCTTTCCTATAATTCACCCCTCCACTTT.

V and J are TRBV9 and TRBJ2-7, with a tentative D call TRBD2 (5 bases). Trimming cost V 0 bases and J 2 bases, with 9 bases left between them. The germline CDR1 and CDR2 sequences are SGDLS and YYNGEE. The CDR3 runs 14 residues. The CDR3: CASSVALAPYEQYF. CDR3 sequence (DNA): TGTGCCAGCAGCGTAGCTCTAGCCCCCTACGAGCAGTACTTC.

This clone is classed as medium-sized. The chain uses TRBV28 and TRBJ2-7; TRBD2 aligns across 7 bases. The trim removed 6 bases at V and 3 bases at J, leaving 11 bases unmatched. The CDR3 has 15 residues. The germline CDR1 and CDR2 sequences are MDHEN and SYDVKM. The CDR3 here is CASSLLGGSLYEQYF. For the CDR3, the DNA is TGTGCCAGCAGCCTTCTCGGCGGGAGTCTCTACGAGCAGTACTTC.

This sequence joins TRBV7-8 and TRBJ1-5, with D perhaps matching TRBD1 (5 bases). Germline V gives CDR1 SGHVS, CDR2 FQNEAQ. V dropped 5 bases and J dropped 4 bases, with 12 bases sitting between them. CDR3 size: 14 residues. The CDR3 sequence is CASSRDSLNQPQHF. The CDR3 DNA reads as TGTGCCAGCAGCCGAGACAGCCTAAATCAGCCCCAGCATTTT.

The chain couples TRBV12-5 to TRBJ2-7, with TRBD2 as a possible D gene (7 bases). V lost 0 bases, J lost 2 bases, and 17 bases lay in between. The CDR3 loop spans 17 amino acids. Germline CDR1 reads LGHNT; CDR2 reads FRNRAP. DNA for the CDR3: TGTGCTAGTGGTTTGGTACTCCTCCTCGGGGGGCCCTACGAGCAGTACTTC. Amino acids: CASGLVLLLGGPYEQYF.

CDR3 coding DNA: TGTGCCAGCAGTTCCAGTCTTGAAGCTTTCTTT. The encoded protein is CASSSSLEAFF. The chain joins TRBV28 to TRBJ1-1; no reliable D call. Germline values: CDR1 MDHEN, CDR2 SYDVKM. This CDR3 is built from 11 residues. V lost 4 bases and J lost 7, with 7 bases in between.

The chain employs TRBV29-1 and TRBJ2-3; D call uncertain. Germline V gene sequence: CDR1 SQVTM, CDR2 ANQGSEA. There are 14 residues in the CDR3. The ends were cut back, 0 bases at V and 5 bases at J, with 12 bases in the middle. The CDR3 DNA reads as TGCAGCGTTGAAGATGGGCTTAAGGTAGATACGCAGTATTTT. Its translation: CSVEDGLKVDTQYF.

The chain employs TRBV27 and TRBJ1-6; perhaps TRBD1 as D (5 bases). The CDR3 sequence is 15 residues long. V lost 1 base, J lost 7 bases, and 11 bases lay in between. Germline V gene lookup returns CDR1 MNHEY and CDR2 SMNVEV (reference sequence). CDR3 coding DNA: TGTGCCAGCAGTTTATGGAGCAGGGTGAATTCACCCCTCCACTTT. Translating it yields CASSLWSRVNSPLHF.

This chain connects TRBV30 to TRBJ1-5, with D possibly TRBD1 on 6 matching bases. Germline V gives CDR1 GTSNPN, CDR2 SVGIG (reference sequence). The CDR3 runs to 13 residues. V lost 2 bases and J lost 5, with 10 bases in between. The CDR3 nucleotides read TGTGCCTGGAGTATAAGACAGGATCAGCCCCAGCATTTT. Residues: CAWSIRQDQPQHF.

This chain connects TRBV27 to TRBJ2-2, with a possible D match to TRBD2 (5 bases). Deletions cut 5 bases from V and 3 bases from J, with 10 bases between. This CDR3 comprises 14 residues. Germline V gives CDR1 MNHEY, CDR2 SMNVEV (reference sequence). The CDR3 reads CASSRGRDTGELFF. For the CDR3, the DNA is TGTGCCAGCAGTAGAGGGCGTGACACCGGGGAGCTGTTTTTT.

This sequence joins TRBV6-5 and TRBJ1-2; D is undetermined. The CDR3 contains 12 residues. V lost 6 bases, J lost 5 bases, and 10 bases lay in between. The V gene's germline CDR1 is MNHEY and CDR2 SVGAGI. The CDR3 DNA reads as TGTGCCAGCAGCAGCCAGACTTATGGCTACACCTTC. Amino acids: CASSSQTYGYTF.

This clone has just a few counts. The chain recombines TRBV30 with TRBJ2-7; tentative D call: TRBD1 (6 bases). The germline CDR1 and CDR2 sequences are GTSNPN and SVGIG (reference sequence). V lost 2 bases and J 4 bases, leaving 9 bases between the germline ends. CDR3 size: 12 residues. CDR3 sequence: CAWSIQGYEQYF. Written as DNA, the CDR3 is TGTGCCTGGAGTATACAGGGTTACGAGCAGTACTTC.

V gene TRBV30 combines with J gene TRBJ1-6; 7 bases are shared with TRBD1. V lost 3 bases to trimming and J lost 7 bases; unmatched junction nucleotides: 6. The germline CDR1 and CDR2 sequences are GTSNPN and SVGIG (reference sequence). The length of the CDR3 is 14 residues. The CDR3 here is CAWRTTGWNSPLHF. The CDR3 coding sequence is TGTGCCTGGAGAACGACAGGGTGGAATTCACCCCTCCACTTT.

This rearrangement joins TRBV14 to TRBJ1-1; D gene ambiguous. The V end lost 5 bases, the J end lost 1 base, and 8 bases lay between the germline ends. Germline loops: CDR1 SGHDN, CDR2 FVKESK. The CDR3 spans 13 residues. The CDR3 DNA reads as TGTGCCAGCAGCTTATACAGGAACACTGAAGCTTTCTTT. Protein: CASSLYRNTEAFF.

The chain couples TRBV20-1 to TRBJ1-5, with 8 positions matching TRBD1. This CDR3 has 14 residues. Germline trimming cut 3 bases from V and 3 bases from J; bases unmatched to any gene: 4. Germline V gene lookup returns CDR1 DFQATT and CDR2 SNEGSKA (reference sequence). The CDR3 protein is CSASPGGNNQPQHF. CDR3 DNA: TGCAGTGCTAGTCCAGGGGGCAACAATCAGCCCCAGCATTTT.

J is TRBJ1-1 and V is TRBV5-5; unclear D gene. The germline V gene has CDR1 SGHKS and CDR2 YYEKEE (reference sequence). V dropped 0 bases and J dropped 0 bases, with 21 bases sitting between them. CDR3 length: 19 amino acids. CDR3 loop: CASSLAGGGRLYMNTEAFF. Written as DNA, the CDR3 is TGTGCCAGCAGCTTGGCCGGCGGAGGGCGCCTTTACATGAACACTGAAGCTTTCTTT. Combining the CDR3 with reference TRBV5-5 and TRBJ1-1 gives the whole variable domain DAGVTQSPTHLIKTRGQQVTLRCSPISGHKSVSWYQQVLGQGPQFIFQYYEKEERGRGNFPDRFSARQFPNYSSELNVNALLLGDSALYLCASSLAGGGRLYMNTEAFFGQGTRLTVV.

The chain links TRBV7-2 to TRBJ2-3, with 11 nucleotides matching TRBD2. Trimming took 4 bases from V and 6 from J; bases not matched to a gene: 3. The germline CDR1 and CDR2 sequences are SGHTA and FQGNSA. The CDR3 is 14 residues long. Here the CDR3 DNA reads TGTGCCAGCAGCTATAGCGGGGGGGCGGATACGCAGTATTTT. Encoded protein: CASSYSGGADTQYF.

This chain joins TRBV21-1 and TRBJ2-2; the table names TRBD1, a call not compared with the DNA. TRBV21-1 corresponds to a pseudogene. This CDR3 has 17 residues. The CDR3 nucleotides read TGTGCCAGCAGCAAAGTAACAGGGGGAGGGGGCACCGGGGAGCTGTTTTTT. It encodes CASSKVTGGGGTGELFF.

Written as DNA, the CDR3 is TGTGCCAGCAGTTTGGGGCAGGGAAGCAATCAGCCCCAGCATTTT. Translating gives CASSLGQGSNQPQHF. The rearrangement uses TRBV6-5 and TRBJ1-5; possibly TRBD1 for D (5 bases). In germline, CDR1 is MNHEY, CDR2 SVGAGI. V was pared by 4 bases and J by 1 base, with 11 bases between. The CDR3 sequence is 15 residues long.

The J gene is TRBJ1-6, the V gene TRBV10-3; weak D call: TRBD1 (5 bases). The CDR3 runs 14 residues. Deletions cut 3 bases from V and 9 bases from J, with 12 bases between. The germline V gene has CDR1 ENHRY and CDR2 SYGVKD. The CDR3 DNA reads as TGTGCCATCAGTGACCAGGGTGTTACTTCACCCCTCCACTTT. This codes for CAISDQGVTSPLHF.

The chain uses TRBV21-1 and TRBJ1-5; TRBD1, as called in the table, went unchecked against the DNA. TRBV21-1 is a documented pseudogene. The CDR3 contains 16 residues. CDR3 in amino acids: CASSKAVDRANQPQHF. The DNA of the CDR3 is TGTGCCAGCAGCAAAGCTGTCGACAGGGCAAATCAGCCCCAGCATTTT.